These 8 T cell receptor beta chains share one sample of origin, sequenced in a study of cytomegalovirus exposure and HLA in healthy donors. The PCR ran on 60 Vbeta and 13 Jbeta primers. Assay: immunoSEQ multiplex PCR; the TCRdb copy retains only in-frame clones and omits some. The sample lists around 150,000 clones, about 85% occurring once. Sequences were obtained from PBMCs. Every receptor here comes from a male donor in good health and CMV-seropositive.

This chain joins TRBV7-9 and TRBJ2-1; D perhaps matches TRBD2 (5 bases). The germline gives CDR1 SEHNR, CDR2 FQNEAQ (reference sequence). The CDR3 consists of 15 residues. With 5 bases removed from V and 8 bases from J, the gap between germline ends came to 19 bases. Here the CDR3 reads CASSHPLAEGDEQFF. The CDR3 DNA reads as TGTGCCAGCAGCCACCCCCTCGCCGAGGGCGATGAGCAGTTCTTC.

This sequence joins TRBV7-9 and TRBJ2-1; TRBD2 agrees at 11 bases. J was trimmed by 4 bases and V by 5 bases; bases with no gene match: 4. CDR3 length: 15 residues. Germline V gene sequence: CDR1 SEHNR, CDR2 FQNEAQ (reference sequence). The CDR3 spells CASSLLAGVYNEQFF. The CDR3 bases are TGTGCCAGCAGCCTACTAGCGGGAGTGTACAATGAGCAGTTCTTC.

This clone occurred once. The J gene is TRBJ2-5, the V gene TRBV9; TRBD2 matches at 8 bases. The length of the CDR3 is 17 residues. Germline trimming cut 3 bases from V and 5 bases from J; bases unmatched to any gene: 15. CDR1 is SGDLS and CDR2 is YYNGEE in the germline V gene. The CDR3 DNA reads as TGTGCCAGCAGCGCCAAAAACAGCGGGAGCGCCTGGGAGACCCAGTACTTC. It is translated as CASSAKNSGSAWETQYF.

J is TRBJ2-7 and V is TRBV11-2; TRBD2 might be the D (6 bases). The CDR3 is 15 amino acids. Trimming shortened V by 4 bases and J by 8 bases, and 21 bases separated the two germline ends. Germline V CDR1 and CDR2: SGHAT, FQNNGV. The CDR3 DNA reads TGTGCCAGCAGCTGGGCCTCCGGGACTCCTGAGAAGCAGTACTTC. It codes for CASSWASGTPEKQYF.

CDR3 sequence reads: CASSPRTDQETQYF. CDR3 nucleotides: TGTGCCAGCTCACCACGGACAGACCAAGAGACCCAGTACTTC. V and J are TRBV18 and TRBJ2-5, with D possibly TRBD1 on 6 matching bases. V was pared by 1 base and J by 0 bases, with 6 bases between. There are 14 residues in the CDR3. Germline loops: CDR1 KGHSH, CDR2 LQKENI.

The table lists this clone with a count of one. The V and J genes are TRBV18 and TRBJ2-7, with D possibly being TRBD2 (6 bases). The CDR3 is 14 amino acids. Germline V gene sequence: CDR1 KGHSH, CDR2 LQKENI. With 6 bases removed from V and 5 bases from J, the gap between germline ends came to 17 bases. CDR3 in amino acids: CASSQGGVGNEQYF. The CDR3 DNA sequence: TGTGCCAGCTCCCAAGGAGGGGTCGGGAACGAGCAGTACTTC.

This clone came up once. The chain couples TRBV29-1 to TRBJ2-3; D unclear. V dropped 0 bases and J dropped 1 base, with 5 bases sitting between them. The CDR3 contains 13 residues. Per the germline V gene, CDR1 is SQVTM and CDR2 is ANQGSEA. The CDR3 protein is CSVEDPGTDTQYF. The CDR3 nucleotides are TGCAGCGTTGAAGATCCCGGCACAGATACGCAGTATTTT.

The chain joins TRBV30 to TRBJ2-2, with TRBD2 matching 14 bases. V lost 3 bases, J lost 9 bases, and 9 bases stayed unmatched. The CDR3 consists of 16 residues. The germline CDR1 and CDR2 sequences are GTSNPN and SVGIG (reference sequence). The DNA for the CDR3 is TGTGCCTGGAGCCACCGGACTAGCGGGGGGTCCCGGGAGCTGTTTTTT. Translation gives CAWSHRTSGGSRELFF.